This TCR beta chain came from a study of cytotoxic CD8 clonotypes in ibrutinib-treated CLL. Study-level information: Of the patients, 11 were relapsed/refractory, 15 treatment-naive and 17 IGHV unmutated. With a range of 6 to 36, the median treatment time before response samples were taken was over 9 months.

Profiling relied on immunoSEQ multiplex PCR, and the TCRdb table lists in-frame clones only, not all of them. This table has more than 200,000 clones, 79% appearing once. Investigators sourced approximately 2 micrograms of genomic DNA from cryopreserved PBMCs for TCR beta libraries. About this clone: Its specificity is not known.

Overall study results and limits: Public clonotypes, an uncommon group, contracted or remained stable on treatment.

This TCR came from a human donor with chronic lymphocytic leukemia. Sample: PBMCs, taken after 12 months of ibrutinib treatment.

CDR3 bases: TGTGCCAGCAGCCAACTAGCGGGCGCTTTCATCGGCACAGATACGCAGTATTTT. Translated: CASSQLAGAFIGTDTQYF. The chain joins TRBV27 to TRBJ2-3, with TRBD2 matching over 9 bases. CDR3 length: 18 residues. V dropped 6 bases and J dropped 1; count of bases not matched to a gene: 14. Germline assignment: CDR1 MNHEY and CDR2 SMNVEV (reference sequence).